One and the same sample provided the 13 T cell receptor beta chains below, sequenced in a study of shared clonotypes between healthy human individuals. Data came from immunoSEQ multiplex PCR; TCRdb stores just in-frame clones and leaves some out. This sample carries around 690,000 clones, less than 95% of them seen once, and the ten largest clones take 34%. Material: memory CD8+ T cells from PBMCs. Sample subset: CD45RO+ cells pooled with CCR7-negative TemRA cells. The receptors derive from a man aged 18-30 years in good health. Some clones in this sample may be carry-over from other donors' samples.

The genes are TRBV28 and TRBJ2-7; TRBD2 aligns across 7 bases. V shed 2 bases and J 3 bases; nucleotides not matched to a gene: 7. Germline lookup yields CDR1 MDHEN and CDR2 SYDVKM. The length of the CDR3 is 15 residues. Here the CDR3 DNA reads TGTGCCAGCAGTTTAGAAGCGGGGCAGAACTACGAGCAGTACTTC. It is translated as CASSLEAGQNYEQYF.

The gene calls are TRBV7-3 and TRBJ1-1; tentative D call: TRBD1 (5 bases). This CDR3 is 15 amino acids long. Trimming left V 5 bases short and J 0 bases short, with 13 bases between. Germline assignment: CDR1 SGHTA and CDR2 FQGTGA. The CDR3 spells CASSRLRGVNTEAFF. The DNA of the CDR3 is TGTGCCAGCAGCCGCCTACGGGGGGTGAACACTGAAGCTTTCTTT.

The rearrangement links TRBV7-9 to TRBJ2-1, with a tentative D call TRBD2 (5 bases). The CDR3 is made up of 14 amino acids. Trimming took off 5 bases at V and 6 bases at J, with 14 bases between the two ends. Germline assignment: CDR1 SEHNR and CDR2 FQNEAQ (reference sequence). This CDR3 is CASSPGPGVNEQFF. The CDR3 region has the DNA TGTGCCAGCAGCCCCGGGCCCGGGGTCAATGAGCAGTTCTTC.

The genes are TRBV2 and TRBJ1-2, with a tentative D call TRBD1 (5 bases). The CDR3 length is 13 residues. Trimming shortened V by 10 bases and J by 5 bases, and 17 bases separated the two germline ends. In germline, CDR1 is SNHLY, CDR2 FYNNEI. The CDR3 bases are TGTGCCAACCAGCGAGCCGGGACGTATGGCTACACCTTC. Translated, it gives CANQRAGTYGYTF.

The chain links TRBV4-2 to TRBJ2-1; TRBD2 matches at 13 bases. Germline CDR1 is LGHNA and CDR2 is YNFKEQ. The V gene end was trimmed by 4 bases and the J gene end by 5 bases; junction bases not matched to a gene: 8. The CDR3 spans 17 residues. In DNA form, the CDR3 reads TGTGCCAGCAGCCCCTCTGGACTAGCGGGAGTCCACAATGAGCAGTTCTTC. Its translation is CASSPSGLAGVHNEQFF.

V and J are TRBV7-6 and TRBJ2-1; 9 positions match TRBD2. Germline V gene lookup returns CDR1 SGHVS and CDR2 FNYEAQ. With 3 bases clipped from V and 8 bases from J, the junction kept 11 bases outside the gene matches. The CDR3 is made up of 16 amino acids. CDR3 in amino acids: CASSLTSGERGDEQFF. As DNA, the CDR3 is TGTGCCAGCAGCTTGACTAGCGGAGAGCGGGGGGATGAGCAGTTCTTC.

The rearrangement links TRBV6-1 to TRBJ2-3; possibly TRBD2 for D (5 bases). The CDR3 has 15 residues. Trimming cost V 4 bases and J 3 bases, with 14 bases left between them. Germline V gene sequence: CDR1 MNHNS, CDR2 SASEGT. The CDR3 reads CASSVWRRRTDTQYF. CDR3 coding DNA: TGTGCCAGCAGTGTCTGGCGGAGGAGAACAGATACGCAGTATTTT.

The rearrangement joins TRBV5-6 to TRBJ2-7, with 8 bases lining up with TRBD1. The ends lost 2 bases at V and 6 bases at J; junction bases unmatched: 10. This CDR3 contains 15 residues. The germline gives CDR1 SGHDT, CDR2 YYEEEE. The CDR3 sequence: CASSFGSGGLGEQYF. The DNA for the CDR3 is TGTGCCAGCAGCTTTGGGTCAGGGGGCCTTGGCGAGCAGTACTTC. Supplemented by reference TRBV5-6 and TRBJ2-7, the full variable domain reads DAGVTQSPTHLIKTRGQQVTLRCSPKSGHDTVSWYQQALGQGPQFIFQYYEEEERQRGNFPDRFSGHQFPNYSSELNVNALLLGDSALYLCASSFGSGGLGEQYFGPGTRLTVT.

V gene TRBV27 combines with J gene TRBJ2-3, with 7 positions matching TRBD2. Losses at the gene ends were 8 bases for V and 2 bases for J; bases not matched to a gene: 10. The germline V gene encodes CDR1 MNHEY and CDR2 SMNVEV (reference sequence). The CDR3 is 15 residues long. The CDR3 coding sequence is TGTGCCAGCTCTATCGGACTAGTGATCACAGATACGCAGTATTTT. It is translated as CASSIGLVITDTQYF.

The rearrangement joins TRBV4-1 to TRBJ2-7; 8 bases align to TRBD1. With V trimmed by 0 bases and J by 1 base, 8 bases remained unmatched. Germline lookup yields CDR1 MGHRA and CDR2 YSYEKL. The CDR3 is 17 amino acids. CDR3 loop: CASSQDFRDRLSYEQYF. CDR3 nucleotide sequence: TGCGCCAGCAGCCAAGATTTTCGGGACAGGCTTTCCTACGAGCAGTACTTC.

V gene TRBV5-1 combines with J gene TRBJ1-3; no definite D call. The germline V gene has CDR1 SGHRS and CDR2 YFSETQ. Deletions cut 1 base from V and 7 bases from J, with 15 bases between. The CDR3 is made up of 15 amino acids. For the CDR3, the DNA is TGCGCCAGCAGCTTGTGGGCCATCAGTCGGAACACCATATATTTT. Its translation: CASSLWAISRNTIYF.

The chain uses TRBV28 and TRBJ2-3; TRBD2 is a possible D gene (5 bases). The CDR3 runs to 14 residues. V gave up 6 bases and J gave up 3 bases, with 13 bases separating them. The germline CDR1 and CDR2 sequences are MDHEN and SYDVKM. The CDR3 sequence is CASSGPSSTDTQYF. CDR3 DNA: TGTGCCAGCAGCGGACCTAGCTCGACAGATACGCAGTATTTT.

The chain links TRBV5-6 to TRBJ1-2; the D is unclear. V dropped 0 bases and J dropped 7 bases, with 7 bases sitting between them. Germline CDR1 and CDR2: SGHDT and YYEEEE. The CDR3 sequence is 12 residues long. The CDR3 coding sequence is TGTGCCAGCAGCTTGGGACAACGTGGCTACACCTTC. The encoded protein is CASSLGQRGYTF.